Presented here are 20 T cell receptor beta chains from one specimen sequenced in a study of T cells in Graves' hyperthyroidism and ophthalmopathy. Template material for amplifying TCR beta CDR3 regions consisted of RNA transcripts. The TCR CDR3 first-round RT-PCR relied on the HTBI primer set. Using its own MiXCR run on the multiplex PCR reads, TCRdb lists one record per CDR3 protein. The sample lists hundreds of thousands of distinct CDR3 sequences, over 11% occurring once. Sequenced input: blood. The receptors derive from a woman aged 25-40 years with Graves' hyperthyroidism.

This clonotype appeared a few times. A much more abundant neighbour one base away suggests this may be a read error. The chain links TRBV5-8 to TRBJ1-2, with 7 positions matching TRBD1. CDR3 length equals 13 residues. V dropped 5 bases and J dropped 4; count of bases not matched to a gene: 5. The germline V gene has CDR1 SGHTS and CDR2 YDEGEE. The CDR3 here is CASRPTGLYGYTF. CDR3 in DNA: TGTGCCAGCAGGCCGACAGGGCTCTATGGCTACACCTTC.

In its sample, this clonotype was seen many times. The gene calls are TRBV6-1 and TRBJ1-4, with D perhaps TRBD1 (5 bases). Trimming pared 8 bases from V and 5 bases from J, leaving 6 bases between. The length of the CDR3 is 11 residues. Germline assignment: CDR1 MNHNS and CDR2 SASEGT. The CDR3 region has the DNA TGTGCCAGCCGACAGAATGAAAAACTGTTTTTT. Protein: CASRQNEKLFF.

This clonotype has at least ten counts. The chain uses TRBV20-1 and TRBJ2-3, with D perhaps being TRBD1 or TRBD2 (6 bases each). There are 12 residues in the CDR3. CDR1 is DFQATT, CDR2 SNEGSKA, per germline (reference sequence). Trimming pared 3 bases from V and 6 bases from J, leaving 10 bases between. Written as DNA, the CDR3 is TGCAGTGCTAGTGGGGGGCTCGATACGCAGTATTTT. It is translated as CSASGGLDTQYF.

This clonotype came up many times. The rearrangement joins TRBV3-1 to TRBJ2-1; 7 bases fit TRBD2. The trim removed 1 base at V and 7 bases at J, leaving 4 bases unmatched. Germline CDR1 LGHDT, CDR2 YNNKEL (reference sequence). This CDR3 contains 14 residues. The CDR3 DNA is TGTGCCAGCAGCCAAGCCGGTAGCGGGAATGAGCAGTTCTTC. This gives the protein CASSQAGSGNEQFF.

This clonotype appeared a few times. The V and J genes are TRBV3-1 and TRBJ1-2; D unresolved. This CDR3 comprises 14 residues. Trimming shortened V by 0 bases and J by 8 bases, and 13 bases separated the two germline ends. The germline CDR1 and CDR2 sequences are LGHDT and YNNKEL (reference sequence). CDR3 DNA: TGTGCCAGCAGCCAAGAAGCACAGTTCGGAGGCTACACCTTC. Translation: CASSQEAQFGGYTF.

This clonotype was observed a few times. At one end the junction does not follow the germline gene, possibly because of a read error. The V and J genes are TRBV28 and TRBJ1-1; D is perhaps TRBD1 (6 bases). CDR1 and CDR2 from the germline V gene are MDHEN and SYDVKM. The CDR3 contains 13 residues. The CDR3 is CASTQGANTEALF. CDR3 nucleotide sequence: TGTGCCAGCACACAGGGAGCGAACACTGAAGCTCTCTTT.

The chain combines TRBV12-3 or TRBV12-4 with TRBJ2-5; D is undetermined. V shed 5 bases and J shed 3 bases, with 10 bases lying between them. The CDR3 length is 13 residues. The CDR3 loop reads CASSPNYEETQYF. For the CDR3, the DNA is TGTGCCAGCAGTCCGAACTACGAAGAGACCCAGTACTTC.

The table lists this clonotype with a few counts. Its ends do not fully match the called genes, so a read error is possible. V and J are TRBV9 and TRBJ2-1, with D possibly TRBD2 on 6 matching bases. The CDR3 loop spans 14 amino acids. Per germline, CDR1 SGDLS and CDR2 YYNGEE. This chain's CDR3 is CASSAGGPNNEQSF. The CDR3, as DNA: TGTGCCAGCAGTGCTGGAGGGCCGAACAATGAGCAGTCCTTC.

This rearrangement joins TRBV29-1 to TRBJ2-3; D might be TRBD1 or TRBD2, each matching 5 bases. V was trimmed by 5 bases and J by 2 bases, leaving 8 bases between them. This CDR3 has 12 residues. The germline gives CDR1 SQVTM, CDR2 ANQGSEA. Here the CDR3 DNA reads TGCAGCGTTCGGGACCTCACAGATACGCAGTATTTT. It yields the protein CSVRDLTDTQYF.

This clonotype was seen a handful of times. The chain is built from TRBV6-5 and TRBJ2-1, with D possibly being TRBD2 (5 bases). CDR1 and CDR2 (germline): MNHEY, SVGAGI. Between the trimmed V and J ends, which lost 5 bases and 6 bases, there was a span of 14 bases. This CDR3 contains 14 residues. The CDR3, as DNA: TGTGCCAGCAGTAACCTAGCTGCACCCAATGAGCAGTTCTTC. This codes for CASSNLAAPNEQFF.

This clonotype was picked up many times. The rearrangement joins TRBV5-5 to TRBJ1-4; D is possibly TRBD1 (5 bases). The CDR3 covers 15 residues. V lost 5 bases and J lost 4, with 15 bases in between. Germline CDR1 and CDR2: SGHKS and YYEKEE (reference sequence). The CDR3 DNA reads as TGTGCCAGCAGTCGTCAAGACAGCATTAATGAAAAACTGTTTTTT. Protein: CASSRQDSINEKLFF.

The J gene is TRBJ1-6, the V gene TRBV10-2; D is undetermined. This CDR3 region has 14 residues. Deletions cut 7 bases from V and 5 bases from J, with 12 bases between. The germline V gene encodes CDR1 WSHSY and CDR2 SAAADI. Written as DNA, the CDR3 is TGCGCCAGCACGGGAAGGGAGCATAATTCACCCCTCCACTTT. Its translation is CASTGREHNSPLHF.

A few counts support this clonotype. The chain couples TRBV7-9 to TRBJ1-2; D uncertain. Germline V gene lookup returns CDR1 SEHNR and CDR2 FQNEAQ (reference sequence). V lost 5 bases to trimming and J lost 3 bases, with 10 bases between them. The CDR3 consists of 13 residues. The CDR3 DNA follows: TGTGCCAGCAGCCGGACGGATCACTATGGCTACACCTTC. Encoded protein: CASSRTDHYGYTF.

This clonotype came up a few times. This sequence joins TRBV19 and TRBJ1-5; perhaps TRBD1 as D (6 bases). Germline CDR1 reads LNHDA; CDR2 reads SQIVND (reference sequence). This CDR3 spans 14 amino acids. V shed 4 bases and J shed 8 bases, with 15 bases lying between them. CDR3 DNA sequence: TGTGCCAGTAGTAGAGGGGGGTCCAGAAAGCCCCAGCATTTT. Translated: CASSRGGSRKPQHF.

This clonotype was observed at least ten times. The V and J genes are TRBV28 and TRBJ2-1, with D possibly called TRBD1 or TRBD2 (5 bases each). The CDR3 is made up of 14 amino acids. Germline CDR1 reads MDHEN; CDR2 reads SYDVKM. The ends were cut back, 6 bases at V and 4 bases at J, with 13 bases in the middle. CDR3 sequence reads: CASSPGTRYNEQFF. In nucleotides, the CDR3 is TGTGCCAGCAGCCCCGGGACCAGATACAATGAGCAGTTCTTC. The entire variable domain, with the rest obtained from reference TRBV28 and TRBJ2-1, is as follows: DVKVTQSSRYLVKRTGEKVFLECVQDMDHENMFWYRQDPGLGLRLIYFSYDVKMKEKGDIPEGYSVSREKKERFSLILESASTNQTSMYLCASSPGTRYNEQFFGPGTRLTVL.

This clonotype was counted many times. The J gene is TRBJ2-7, the V gene TRBV11-2, with unresolved D. The CDR3 covers 15 residues. CDR1 SGHAT and CDR2 FQNNGV come from the germline V gene. V lost 4 bases, J lost 3 bases, and 16 bases lay in between. The CDR3 region has the DNA TGTGCCAGCAGCTATATGCGAGGCCGTGACTACGAGCAGTACTTC. Translated, it gives CASSYMRGRDYEQYF.

The chain links TRBV27 to TRBJ1-5, with D tentatively TRBD1 (5 bases). Trimming took 8 bases from V and 6 from J, leaving 11 bases between them. This CDR3 comprises 12 residues. Germline CDR1 reads MNHEY; CDR2 reads SMNVEV (reference sequence). CDR3 nucleotides: TGTGCCAGCCGGCAAAGGGGTCAGCCCCAGCATTTT. Protein product: CASRQRGQPQHF.

Notes on this clonotype: A much larger clone lies a single base off, so this may be a read error. The CDR3: CASSQDSDTEYF. The CDR3 DNA reads TGTGCCAGCAGCCAAGACTCAGATACGGAGTATTTT. The chain has TRBV4-2 and TRBJ2-3; D is unclear. Germline V CDR1 and CDR2: LGHNA, YNFKEQ. This CDR3 has 12 residues.

This clonotype occurred a few times. The chain joins TRBV19 to TRBJ2-2; maybe TRBD2 (5 bases). This CDR3 contains 13 residues. V was shortened by 6 bases and J by 0 bases, with 5 bases between the two germline ends. Germline loops: CDR1 LNHDA, CDR2 SQIVND (reference sequence). CDR3 coding DNA: TGTGCCAGTAGGGAGGCGAACACCGGGGAGCTGTTTTTT. Protein sequence: CASREANTGELFF.

This clonotype was counted only a few times. The chain has TRBV12-3 or TRBV12-4 and TRBJ2-3; D remains ambiguous. The CDR3 consists of 14 residues. V gave up 5 bases and J gave up 5 bases, with 14 bases separating them. CDR3 in amino acids: CASSHSASLDTQYF. As DNA, the CDR3 is TGTGCCAGCAGTCATTCAGCAAGCCTAGATACGCAGTATTTT.